Here is one T cell receptor beta chain with its context. Its target is unknown. These data are taken from a study of cytomegalovirus exposure and HLA in healthy donors. Study-level findings and limits: Generally TCR sequences proved uncommon, though certain public TCRs appeared in numerous donors. A classifier reportedly called cytomegalovirus status with high sensitivity and specificity.

Vbeta (60) and Jbeta (13) primers were used in the PCR. Profiled with immunoSEQ multiplex PCR; TCRdb holds only in-frame clones, not every one. The sample lists 110,000 to 150,000 clones, about 78% occurring once. Unrecorded immune exposure was likely among donors, who were nominally healthy when sampled. V shed 5 bases, J shed 5 bases, and the junction held 11 bases outside the gene matches. CDR3 length equals 16 residues. The germline V gene has CDR1 SEHNR and CDR2 FQNEAQ (reference sequence). The sequence derives from a man aged 18 to 29 in good health and CMV-seronegative. The sequencing input was PBMCs. J is TRBJ2-5 and V is TRBV7-9; 10 bases are shared with TRBD1. The CDR3 sequence: CASSPYWDRGEETQYF. In DNA form, the CDR3 reads TGTGCCAGCAGCCCGTACTGGGACAGGGGTGAGGAGACCCAGTACTTC.